One sample yielded the 27 T cell receptor beta chains listed below, sequenced in a study of cytomegalovirus exposure and HLA in healthy donors. PCR was performed using 60 Vbeta and 13 Jbeta primers. Clones were sequenced by immunoSEQ multiplex PCR, and TCRdb holds only the in-frame ones, with some missing. Of tens of thousands of clones listed, roughly 78% are singletons. Sequencing used PBMCs. The receptors stem from a woman in her thirties or forties in good health and CMV-seropositive.

This rearrangement joins TRBV12-5 to TRBJ1-2; D ambiguous. This CDR3 is 15 amino acids long. V lost 0 bases, J lost 4 bases, and 12 bases lay in between. Germline V lookup: CDR1 LGHNT, CDR2 FRNRAP. The CDR3 coding sequence is TGTGCTAGTGGTTTGGTATTCGTCTCCGGCTATGGCTACACCTTC. Amino acid sequence: CASGLVFVSGYGYTF.

This chain links TRBV7-2 with TRBJ2-7; tentatively, D is TRBD2 (6 bases). From germline, CDR1 is SGHTA and CDR2 FQGNSA. The CDR3 length is 12 residues. V lost 2 bases to trimming and J lost 6 bases, with 8 bases between them. CDR3 residues: CASSLYGGEQYF. Written as DNA, the CDR3 is TGTGCCAGCAGCTTATACGGGGGCGAGCAGTACTTC. The variable domain in full, with the rest retrieved from reference TRBV7-2 and TRBJ2-7, is GAGVSQSPSNKVTEKGKDVELRCDPISGHTALYWYRQSLGQGLEFLIYFQGNSAPDKSGLPSDRFSAERTGGSVSTLTIQRTQQEDSAVYLCASSLYGGEQYFGPGTRLTVT.

CDR3 DNA sequence: TGTGCCAGCAGTGAACAGGTTGTATGGAACACTGAAGCTTTCTTT. Amino acid sequence: CASSEQVVWNTEAFF. The gene calls are TRBV2 and TRBJ1-1; D call uncertain. In germline, CDR1 is SNHLY, CDR2 FYNNEI. Trimming took 2 bases from V and 1 from J, leaving 11 bases between them. This CDR3 is 15 amino acids long.

V gene TRBV6-4 combines with J gene TRBJ2-2; 10 bases are a match to TRBD2. CDR1 MRHNA and CDR2 SNTAGT come from the germline V gene. The CDR3 has 15 amino acids. The V and J ends lost 5 bases and 2 bases, in that order; junction bases with no gene match: 2. CDR3 sequence reads: CASSPSGGNTGELFF. The CDR3 DNA is TGTGCCAGCAGTCCTAGCGGGGGCAACACCGGGGAGCTGTTTTTT.

The V call is TRBV7-2, the J call TRBJ1-1, with 8 bases aligning to TRBD1. The CDR3 is 13 amino acids. Germline V gene data show CDR1 as SGHTA and CDR2 as FQGNSA. Losses at the gene ends were 3 bases for V and 4 bases for J; bases not matched to a gene: 1. The CDR3 coding sequence is TGTGCCAGCAGCTTCGACAGGGGCACTGAAGCTTTCTTT. This codes for CASSFDRGTEAFF.

As concerns this clone: The junction and the germline gene differ at one end; a read error may be behind it. The chain couples TRBV7-2 to TRBJ1-1; D unclear. The CDR3 totals 13 residues. Germline CDR1 is SGHTA and CDR2 is FQGNSA. The CDR3 sequence: CAGSLSSGYHAFF. The CDR3 nucleotides read TGTGCCGGCAGCCTCTCCTCGGGATATCATGCTTTCTTT. Variable domain in full (rest from reference TRBV7-2 and TRBJ1-1): GAGVSQSPSNKVTEKGKDVELRCDPISGHTALYWYRQSLGQGLEFLIYFQGNSAPDKSGLPSDRFSAERTGGSVSTLTIQRTQQEDSAVYLCAGSLSSGYHAFFGQGTRLTVV.

The chain uses TRBV7-9 and TRBJ2-1, with 14 bases fitting TRBD2. Unmatched junction bases numbered 12, after V lost 7 bases and J lost 1 base. Germline CDR1 SEHNR, CDR2 FQNEAQ (reference sequence). The CDR3 consists of 19 residues. The CDR3 loop is CASTKLGGLAGGSYNEQFF. CDR3 coding DNA: TGTGCCAGCACTAAACTGGGAGGACTAGCGGGGGGATCCTACAATGAGCAGTTCTTC.

This chain uses TRBV5-1 with TRBJ1-3; perhaps TRBD1 as D (5 bases). The CDR3 has 15 amino acids. V lost 4 bases and J lost 4, with 15 bases in between. Germline V lookup: CDR1 SGHRS, CDR2 YFSETQ. CDR3 protein: CASSPEDRSGNTIYF. In DNA form, the CDR3 reads TGCGCCAGCAGCCCCGAAGACAGATCGGGAAACACCATATATTTT.

This chain connects TRBV29-1 to TRBJ1-1; TRBD1 matches 9 bases. This CDR3 comprises 12 residues. With V trimmed by 8 bases and J by 11 bases, 12 bases remained unmatched. CDR1 and CDR2 from the germline V gene are SQVTM and ANQGSEA. The CDR3 spells CSSGIQGAGAFF. CDR3 DNA: TGCAGCTCCGGCATACAGGGGGCCGGGGCTTTCTTT.

The chain recombines TRBV28 with TRBJ1-4, with 7 bases lining up with TRBD1. Germline CDR1 MDHEN, CDR2 SYDVKM. J was trimmed by 0 bases and V by 6 bases; bases with no gene match: 10. CDR3 size: 17 residues. The CDR3 reads CASSPVEGAATNEKLFF. The CDR3 region has the DNA TGTGCCAGCAGCCCCGTCGAGGGGGCTGCAACTAATGAAAAACTGTTTTTT. The variable domain in full, with the rest retrieved from reference TRBV28 and TRBJ1-4, is DVKVTQSSRYLVKRTGEKVFLECVQDMDHENMFWYRQDPGLGLRLIYFSYDVKMKEKGDIPEGYSVSREKKERFSLILESASTNQTSMYLCASSPVEGAATNEKLFFGSGTQLSVL.

This clone has at least ten counts. The chain couples TRBV10-2 to TRBJ2-1, with 8 bases that match TRBD2. The CDR3 is made up of 13 amino acids. After removal of 4 bases from V and 10 bases from J, the junction contained 6 bases not matched to a gene. Germline loops: CDR1 WSHSY, CDR2 SAAADI. The CDR3 DNA follows: TGCGCCAGCAGTGTTCTGCGGGGGGCAGAGCAGTTCTTC. This gives the protein CASSVLRGAEQFF.

In nucleotides, the CDR3 is TGTGCCAGCACTGATACAGGGTACACCGGGGAGCTGTTTTTT. Translating gives CASTDTGYTGELFF. The V gene is TRBV27, the J gene TRBJ2-2; maybe TRBD1 (6 bases). The ends were cut back, 7 bases at V and 3 bases at J, with 12 bases in the middle. The germline V gene has CDR1 MNHEY and CDR2 SMNVEV (reference sequence). The CDR3 runs to 14 residues.

This clone was seen only a few times. This sequence joins TRBV18 and TRBJ1-1; 7 positions agree with TRBD1. Germline V gives CDR1 KGHSH, CDR2 LQKENI. V lost 3 bases, J lost 7 bases, and 5 bases stayed unmatched. The CDR3 contains 13 residues. This CDR3 is CASSPLDRVEAFF. DNA for the CDR3: TGTGCCAGCTCACCGCTAGACAGGGTTGAAGCTTTCTTT.

The rearrangement links TRBV7-2 to TRBJ2-1; maybe TRBD2 (5 bases). Germline loops: CDR1 SGHTA, CDR2 FQGNSA. The CDR3 is 15 amino acids. V was clipped by 5 bases and J by 5 bases, with 16 bases between them. DNA for the CDR3: TGTGCCAGCAGCACCGGGGATTGGGCGAACAATGAGCAGTTCTTC. Its translation is CASSTGDWANNEQFF.

V usage is TRBV6-1 and J usage is TRBJ2-3; TRBD2 matches at 15 bases. The ends lost 4 bases at V and 4 bases at J; junction bases unmatched: 0. This CDR3 comprises 15 residues. Germline V gene data show CDR1 as MNHNS and CDR2 as SASEGT. The CDR3 here is CASSGTSGGADTQYF. CDR3 sequence (DNA): TGTGCCAGCAGTGGGACTAGCGGGGGGGCAGATACGCAGTATTTT.

This chain links TRBV14 with TRBJ1-6, with D unclear. Germline CDR1 is SGHDN and CDR2 is FVKESK. The CDR3 covers 14 residues. With 0 bases removed from V and 8 bases from J, the gap between germline ends came to 8 bases. CDR3 protein: CASSQDHTDSPLHF. The CDR3 nucleotides are TGTGCCAGCAGCCAAGATCATACGGATTCACCCCTCCACTTT.

The chain links TRBV2 to TRBJ1-4; D is possibly TRBD1 (5 bases). Germline CDR1 is SNHLY and CDR2 is FYNNEI. CDR3 length: 15 residues. Trimming shortened V by 2 bases and J by 3 bases, and 10 bases separated the two germline ends. The CDR3 spells CASSELQGANEKLFF. DNA of the CDR3: TGTGCCAGCAGTGAACTCCAGGGCGCTAATGAAAAACTGTTTTTT.

The chain combines TRBV19 with TRBJ2-1; the match to TRBD1 covers 10 bases. This CDR3 contains 13 residues. CDR1 LNHDA and CDR2 SQIVND come from the germline V gene (reference sequence). Trimming at V came to 7 bases and at J to 7 bases, leaving 4 bases not matched to a gene. CDR3 region: CASTDRGRNEQFF. The DNA of the CDR3 is TGTGCCAGTACAGACAGGGGGCGGAATGAGCAGTTCTTC. The entire variable domain, with the rest obtained from reference TRBV19 and TRBJ2-1, is as follows: DGGITQSPKYLFRKEGQNVTLSCEQNLNHDAMYWYRQDPGQGLRLIYYSQIVNDFQKGDIAEGYSVSREKKESFPLTVTSAQKNPTAFYLCASTDRGRNEQFFGPGTRLTVL.

There are a few counts of this clone. This chain links TRBV30 with TRBJ2-2; TRBD1 agrees at 7 bases. Germline V lookup: CDR1 GTSNPN, CDR2 SVGIG (reference sequence). The CDR3 is made up of 14 amino acids. J gave up 4 bases and V 4 bases, and 6 bases lay outside the gene matches. The CDR3 is CAWNRQGGTGELFF. The CDR3 DNA follows: TGTGCCTGGAACCGACAGGGTGGCACCGGGGAGCTGTTTTTT. The full variable domain, completed using reference TRBV30 and TRBJ2-2, is SQTIHQWPATLVQPVGSPLSLECTVEGTSNPNLYWYRQAAGRGLQLLFYSVGIGQISSEVPQNLSASRPQDRQFILSSKKLLLSDSGFYLCAWNRQGGTGELFFGEGSRLTVL.

The chain recombines TRBV9 with TRBJ2-7; tentatively, D is TRBD1 (6 bases). V lost 0 bases, J lost 2 bases, and 18 bases lay in between. CDR1 and CDR2 from the germline V gene are SGDLS and YYNGEE. This CDR3 contains 17 residues. The CDR3 nucleotides are TGTGCCAGCAGCGTAGGGCCTTTACAGACAGGTACCTACGAGCAGTACTTC. Encoded protein: CASSVGPLQTGTYEQYF.

This clone was recorded once. The rearrangement joins TRBV11-2 to TRBJ2-7; D might be TRBD1 (6 bases). CDR3 length: 15 residues. Germline V gene lookup returns CDR1 SGHAT and CDR2 FQNNGV. The V and J ends lost 4 bases and 1 base respectively, with 14 bases between them. The CDR3 spells CASSSGLQGSYEQYF. The CDR3 coding sequence is TGTGCCAGCAGCTCGGGCCTACAGGGTTCCTACGAGCAGTACTTC.

This clone was recorded a few times. The chain carries TRBV10-3 and TRBJ2-3, with 8 bases that match TRBD1. Germline trimming cut 4 bases from V and 3 bases from J; bases unmatched to any gene: 3. Germline V gives CDR1 ENHRY, CDR2 SYGVKD. The length of the CDR3 is 14 residues. CDR3 in amino acids: CAISVRTGTDTQYF. The DNA of the CDR3 is TGTGCCATCAGTGTAAGGACAGGGACAGATACGCAGTATTTT.

This clone has more than one count but fewer than ten. CDR3 nucleotide sequence: TGTGCCAGCAGCCTAATTCTAGGACACAAACTGAACACTGAAGCTTTCTTT. As protein: CASSLILGHKLNTEAFF. This chain links TRBV5-6 with TRBJ1-1; a possible D gene is TRBD1 (5 bases). Germline V gives CDR1 SGHDT, CDR2 YYEEEE. The V end was cut by 4 bases, the J end by 0 bases, with 19 bases between. The CDR3 covers 17 residues.

The genes are TRBV29-1 and TRBJ1-2, with 8 bases lining up with TRBD1. The germline gives CDR1 SQVTM, CDR2 ANQGSEA. This CDR3 has 13 residues. After removal of 4 bases from V and 3 bases from J, the junction contained 4 bases not matched to a gene. The chain's CDR3 is CSVGAGGDYGYTF. The CDR3 nucleotides read TGCAGCGTTGGGGCAGGGGGCGACTATGGCTACACCTTC. Complete variable domain (other parts from reference TRBV29-1 and TRBJ1-2): SAVISQKPSRDICQRGTSLTIQCQVDSQVTMMFWYRQQPGQSLTLIATANQGSEATYESGFVIDKFPISRPNLTFSTLTVSNMSPEDSSIYLCSVGAGGDYGYTFGSGTRLTVV.

V usage is TRBV7-3 and J usage is TRBJ1-5; D is unresolved. Trimming removed 2 bases at V and 5 bases at J, with 7 bases between. In germline, CDR1 is SGHTA, CDR2 FQGTGA. The CDR3 length is 13 residues. The CDR3 sequence is CASSLFSDQPQHF. In nucleotides, the CDR3 is TGTGCCAGCAGCTTATTTAGTGATCAGCCCCAGCATTTT. Using reference TRBV7-3 and TRBJ1-5 for the parts outside the CDR3, the full variable domain is GAGVSQTPSNKVTEKGKYVELRCDPISGHTALYWYRQSLGQGPEFLIYFQGTGAADDSGLPNDRFFAVRPEGSVSTLKIQRTERGDSAVYLCASSLFSDQPQHFGDGTRLSIL.

The chain combines TRBV6-4 with TRBJ2-1; D call uncertain. CDR1 MRHNA and CDR2 SNTAGT come from the germline V gene. V lost 5 bases and J lost 1, with 9 bases in between. The CDR3 runs to 14 residues. The CDR3 DNA is TGTGCCAGCAGTCAAGAGCCGTCCTACAATGAGCAGTTCTTC. Protein: CASSQEPSYNEQFF.

The gene calls are TRBV5-6 and TRBJ1-4; perhaps TRBD1 as D (6 bases). Germline V gene sequence: CDR1 SGHDT, CDR2 YYEEEE. This CDR3 is 15 amino acids long. Trimming removed 0 bases at V and 6 bases at J, with 12 bases between. CDR3 loop: CASSLGGGTDEKLFF. The CDR3 DNA follows: TGTGCCAGCAGCTTGGGGGGGGGCACGGATGAAAAACTGTTTTTT.